This TCR beta chain came from a study of blood T cell repertoires in COVID-19. Study-wide background: The United States, Italy and Spain supplied acute and convalescent COVID-19 samples.

V lost 2 bases and J lost 2, with 8 bases in between. Germline assignment: CDR1 SGHTA and CDR2 FQGNSA. This CDR3 is 14 amino acids long. This clone was seen just once. In the original processing: Amplification of reference gene primers was used by the study to estimate nucleated cell counts. This table comes from immunoSEQ multiplex PCR, and its TCRdb copy is limited to in-frame clones, with some not included. The DNA was the basis for D and trimming; V, J and clone size are from that table. The sample yields approximately 110,000 clones, about 78% seen once. The TCR comes from a human donor in a cohort sampled during active or convalescent COVID-19. The J gene is TRBJ2-3, the V gene TRBV7-2; no firm D call. The sequenced sample consisted of peripheral blood. The CDR3 here is CASSLTHTTDTQYF. CDR3 coding DNA: TGTGCCAGCAGCTTAACCCACACCACAGATACGCAGTATTTT.